This paragraph covers one T cell receptor (beta chain) sequence. PCR was performed using 60 Vbeta and 13 Jbeta primers. Profiling relied on immunoSEQ multiplex PCR, and the TCRdb table lists in-frame clones only, not all of them. The sample table sets out approximately 37,000 clones. V lost 6 bases to trimming and J lost 0 bases, with 13 bases between them. The CDR3 runs to 15 residues. In germline, CDR1 is MDHEN, CDR2 SYDVKM. The data originate from a study of cytomegalovirus exposure and HLA in healthy donors. Sequenced material: PBMCs. This clonotype was obtained from a human donor in good health. The chain couples TRBV28 to TRBJ2-3; D might be TRBD1 (5 bases). The CDR3 DNA reads as TGTGCCAGCAGCCCGGACATAACTAGCACAGATACGCAGTATTTT. As protein: CASSPDITSTDTQYF.